This T cell receptor beta chain was identified during a study of response to subunit inactivated influenza vaccine. Study-level points and caveats: A suggestion made by the authors is that each seasonal influenza vaccination recruits few new T cells.

Via MiXCR, TCRdb re-called the RT-PCR reads, giving one row per CDR3 protein. The sample carries 500,000 to 550,000 distinct CDR3 sequences, approximately 7.6% recorded once. Concerning this clonotype itself: Its antigen is unknown.

The CDR3 runs 15 residues. V was trimmed by 5 bases and J by 0 bases, leaving 11 bases between them. Per the germline V gene, CDR1 is KGHDR and CDR2 is SFDVKD. Sequences were derived from PBMCs from blood, sampled roughly 24 months after vaccination. V and J are TRBV24-1 and TRBJ2-3; no firm D call. This receptor was identified in a man aged 50-75 years who received an inactivated influenza vaccine. The CDR3: CATSATVGSTDTQYF. Here the CDR3 DNA reads TGTGCCACCAGTGCTACCGTGGGGAGCACAGATACGCAGTATTTT.